Shown below are 20 T cell receptor beta chains from a single sample sequenced in a study of molecular identifiers for immune sequencing clone quantification. From the PCR reads, TCRdb called clonotypes with MiXCR, one entry per CDR3 protein. The sample has about 640,000 distinct CDR3 sequences, less than 20% seen once; the top ten hold around 0.86%. The sequenced sample consisted of naive CD8+ T cells from blood, with Jurkat cell RNA spiked in. Subset indicated: FACS-sorted CD8+CD4-CCR7+CD45RA+ naive T cells. The source is a human donor in good health. Some libraries in this study had Jurkat cell RNA spiked in.

This clonotype showed up many times. The chain has TRBV13 and TRBJ2-7, with D possibly being TRBD1 (5 bases). Germline V gives CDR1 PRHDT, CDR2 FYEKMQ (reference sequence). This CDR3 has 14 amino acids. Trimming took off 1 base at V and 5 bases at J, with 12 bases between the two ends. The CDR3 here is CASSLEGAPHEQYF. For the CDR3, the DNA is TGTGCCAGCAGCTTAGAAGGGGCGCCCCACGAGCAGTACTTC.

The chain employs TRBV3-1 and TRBJ2-6; TRBD2 is a possible D gene (6 bases). Looked up from germline, CDR1 is LGHDT and CDR2 is YNNKEL (reference sequence). The CDR3 loop spans 16 amino acids. V gave up 4 bases and J gave up 2 bases, with 12 bases separating them. The DNA of the CDR3 is TGTGCCAGCAGCCCCCTGGGAGGAACTGGGGCCAACGTCCTGACTTTC. Its translation is CASSPLGGTGANVLTF.

This clonotype came up a few times. The rearrangement uses TRBV9 and TRBJ2-3; the D is unclear. Germline V gene lookup returns CDR1 SGDLS and CDR2 YYNGEE. The V end was cut by 0 bases, the J end by 3 bases, with 5 bases between. The CDR3 runs to 13 residues. CDR3 nucleotides: TGTGCCAGCAGCGTAGATAAAACAGATACGCAGTATTTT. Translation gives CASSVDKTDTQYF.

Of note for this clonotype: At one of its ends the junction is not consistent with the germline gene, which may arise from a read error. The chain couples TRBV11-2 to TRBJ2-5; possibly TRBD1 for D (6 bases). Germline values: CDR1 SGHAT, CDR2 FQNNGV. The CDR3 spans 16 residues. The CDR3 DNA sequence: TGTGCCAGCAGCTTCGATCTAGGGGGAGCCCAAGGGACCCAGTACTTC. Translated, it gives CASSFDLGGAQGTQYF.

This clonotype has a single count. The CDR3 carries no conserved terminal phenylalanine or tryptophan, so it likely arises from a read error. V gene TRBV6-5 combines with J gene TRBJ2-7; D is ambiguous. There are 13 residues in the CDR3. Germline loops: CDR1 MNHEY, CDR2 SVGAGI. V was trimmed by 2 bases and J by 2 bases, leaving 7 bases between them. CDR3 in amino acids: CASSYGVAYEQYS. CDR3 coding DNA: TGTGCCAGCAGTTACGGGGTGGCCTACGAGCAGTACTCC.

The chain couples TRBV9 to TRBJ1-2; 10 nucleotides align to TRBD1. This CDR3 comprises 15 residues. Germline-derived CDR1 and CDR2 are SGDLS and YYNGEE. The J segment lost 5 bases and the V segment lost 7 bases, leaving 11 bases of the junction unmatched. CDR3 sequence reads: CASGPGQGVLYGYTF. In nucleotides, the CDR3 is TGTGCCAGCGGCCCCGGACAGGGGGTTTTGTATGGCTACACCTTC.

On this clonotype: A read error is possible here, since a much larger clone lies one base away. The chain joins TRBV30 to TRBJ2-7, with 7 bases lining up with TRBD2. The CDR3 extends over 14 amino acids. Germline V lookup: CDR1 GTSNPN, CDR2 SVGIG (reference sequence). After removal of 2 bases from V and 5 bases from J, the junction contained 9 bases not matched to a gene. The CDR3, as DNA: TGTGCCTGGAGTCTGAGGGAGGGCCTCCACGAGCAGTACTTC. Translated: CAWSLREGLHEQYF.

Comment on this clonotype: Germline is not matched at one junction end, which may reflect a read error. The CDR3 region has the DNA TGTGCCAGCAGCTTCGTCGTTGATCCCAATTTTTCTGAAGCTTTCTTT. Translated, it gives CASSFVVDPNFSEAFF. V gene TRBV5-3 combines with J gene TRBJ1-1; D gene ambiguous. TRBV5-3 is labeled an ORF, and its function is uncertain. This CDR3 comprises 16 residues.

The chain combines TRBV7-2 with TRBJ2-1; D gene uncertain. The V end was cut by 5 bases, the J end by 4 bases, with 6 bases between. Germline V gene sequence: CDR1 SGHTA, CDR2 FQGNSA. CDR3 length: 12 amino acids. This CDR3 reads CASSHEYNEQFF. In DNA form, the CDR3 reads TGTGCCAGCAGCCACGAATACAATGAGCAGTTCTTC. The variable domain in full, with the rest retrieved from reference TRBV7-2 and TRBJ2-1, is GAGVSQSPSNKVTEKGKDVELRCDPISGHTALYWYRQSLGQGLEFLIYFQGNSAPDKSGLPSDRFSAERTGGSVSTLTIQRTQQEDSAVYLCASSHEYNEQFFGPGTRLTVL.

The table lists this clonotype with many counts. V and J are TRBV6-2 or TRBV6-3 and TRBJ1-1, with D perhaps TRBD1 (6 bases). V shed 6 bases and J shed 5 bases, with 19 bases lying between them. Germline V gives CDR1 MNHEY, CDR2 SVGEGT. This CDR3 is built from 15 residues. The CDR3 DNA follows: TGTGCCAGCAGACCTGTGACGGGGGGCGTTACTGAAGCTTTCTTT. Protein product: CASRPVTGGVTEAFF.

This clonotype was counted ten times or more. This chain uses TRBV5-5 with TRBJ1-1; no clear D gene. Trimming removed 5 bases at V and 1 base at J, with 12 bases between. The CDR3 runs to 14 residues. In germline, CDR1 is SGHKS, CDR2 YYEKEE (reference sequence). The CDR3 region has the DNA TGTGCCAGCAGGAGTACGGACGGGAACACTGAAGCTTTCTTT. This sequence encodes CASRSTDGNTEAFF. The complete variable domain, with remaining parts taken from reference TRBV5-5 and TRBJ1-1, reads DAGVTQSPTHLIKTRGQQVTLRCSPISGHKSVSWYQQVLGQGPQFIFQYYEKEERGRGNFPDRFSARQFPNYSSELNVNALLLGDSALYLCASRSTDGNTEAFFGQGTRLTVV.

This clonotype was detected ten times or more. This rearrangement joins TRBV27 to TRBJ1-3; D unresolved. The CDR3 consists of 12 residues. Deletions cut 8 bases from V and 0 bases from J, with 5 bases between. Germline V lookup: CDR1 MNHEY, CDR2 SMNVEV (reference sequence). The CDR3 coding sequence is TGTGCCAGCGCCGACTCTGGAAACACCATATATTTT. Its translation: CASADSGNTIYF.

Of note for this clonotype: A much larger clone differs by one base, so this may be a read error. Here the CDR3 omits its conserved ending phenylalanine or tryptophan, so a read error is the likely source. The chain joins TRBV19 to TRBJ2-7; D is possibly TRBD2 (5 bases). Trimming removed 7 bases from V and 9 bases from J, with 19 bases in between. The CDR3 contains 13 residues. Germline V gives CDR1 LNHDA, CDR2 SQIVND (reference sequence). The CDR3 protein is CASTQPGLSGQYI. The CDR3 region has the DNA TGTGCCAGTACACAACCCGGACTTTCCGGGCAGTACATC.

Many counts were recorded for this clonotype. The chain recombines TRBV9 with TRBJ2-2; TRBD2 matches 9 bases. The CDR3 runs 17 residues. Trimming took 3 bases from V and 0 from J; bases not matched to a gene: 6. CDR1 and CDR2 (germline): SGDLS, YYNGEE. In nucleotides, the CDR3 is TGTGCCAGCAGCGATAGACTAGCGGAGACGAACACCGGGGAGCTGTTTTTT. Its protein is CASSDRLAETNTGELFF.

V and J are TRBV21-1 and TRBJ2-7; TRBD1 was called by the table and not checked on the DNA. TRBV21-1 is recorded as a pseudogene. The CDR3 spans 16 residues. The CDR3 sequence is CASRPGGDRTPYEQYF. CDR3 bases: TGTGCCAGCAGACCAGGGGGTGACAGGACACCCTACGAGCAGTACTTC.

Turning to this clonotype: Possible read error: a much larger clone is one base away. The chain recombines TRBV10-2 with TRBJ1-1, with a weak D call TRBD1 (5 bases). This CDR3 is 13 amino acids long. CDR1 and CDR2 (germline): WSHSY, SAAADI. In nucleotides, the CDR3 is TGCGCTACCAGGATGGGCGGGGGTACTGAAGCTTTCTTT. Protein sequence: CATRMGGGTEAFF.

The sample holds many counts of this clonotype. This sequence joins TRBV27 and TRBJ1-1, with D tentatively TRBD1 (6 bases). V was pared by 1 base and J by 4 bases, with 13 bases between. In germline, CDR1 is MNHEY, CDR2 SMNVEV (reference sequence). The CDR3 runs 15 residues. CDR3 sequence (DNA): TGTGCCAGCAGTTTATATGTAGGGGGAATCACTGAAGCTTTCTTT. It specifies CASSLYVGGITEAFF.

A note on this clonotype: This could be a read error, since a much larger clone is one nucleotide away. This sequence joins TRBV30 and TRBJ2-3; 13 nucleotides match TRBD2. The CDR3 is 15 amino acids. Germline V CDR1 and CDR2: GTSNPN, SVGIG (reference sequence). The CDR3 loop is CAGTSGGAITDMQYF. For the CDR3, the DNA is TGTGCCGGAACTAGCGGGGGGGCAATCACAGATATGCAGTATTTT.

This clonotype was found many times. The V gene is TRBV6-1, the J gene TRBJ1-1; D is uncertain. The CDR3 has 14 amino acids. Trimming shortened V by 1 base and J by 4 bases, and 10 bases separated the two germline ends. CDR1 MNHNS and CDR2 SASEGT come from the germline V gene. The CDR3 here is CASSEGRTATEAFF. CDR3 DNA sequence: TGTGCCAGCAGTGAAGGACGAACCGCCACTGAAGCTTTCTTT.

The rearrangement joins TRBV5-6 to TRBJ1-5, with 7 bases fitting TRBD1. Germline V CDR1 and CDR2: SGHDT, YYEEEE. The length of the CDR3 is 15 residues. J lost 6 bases, V lost 4 bases, and 10 bases had no gene match. This CDR3 reads CASSADRALGQPQHF. The CDR3 DNA reads as TGTGCCAGCAGCGCTGACAGGGCCCTCGGTCAGCCCCAGCATTTT.